The rows below give T cell receptor beta chains drawn from one sample of a study of CD8 T cells in ankylosing spondylitis. TCRdb reprocessed the 5' RACE reads via MiXCR and lists one record per CDR3 protein. In the table there are 100,000 to 150,000 distinct CDR3 sequences, approximately 14% of which are singletons. What was sequenced was blood, either unsorted or a sorted T cell fraction (not recorded which). Receptors originate from a female donor with ankylosing spondylitis or in good health (not recorded which). Each CDR3 is given with its conserved first and last residue. A D gene is named only where the DNA matches it firmly. Clone size is shown for a subset of rows, as once, few, many or a class of expanded clone.

clone_size,v_call,d_call,j_call,cdr3_aa,cdr3_nt
many,TRBV7-2,.,TRBJ2-2,CASSVRLAGENTGELFF,TGTGCCAGCAGCGTCCGGTTGGCGGGCGAGAACACCGGGGAGCTGTTTTTT
.,TRBV12-3/TRBV12-4,.,TRBJ2-2,CASSFAVPGELFF,TGTGCCAGCAGTTTCGCGGTACCTGGGGAGCTGTTTTTT
many,TRBV5-1,.,TRBJ1-1,CASSLKPSESTEAFF,TGCGCCAGCAGCTTGAAACCCTCTGAGAGCACTGAAGCTTTCTTT
many,TRBV6-1,TRBD1,TRBJ1-3,CAVDREESGNTIYF,TGTGCCGTTGACAGGGAGGAATCTGGAAACACCATATATTTT
few,TRBV5-1,.,TRBJ2-5,CASSQTLVEETQYF,TGCGCCAGCAGCCAAACGCTAGTCGAAGAGACCCAGTACTTC
many,TRBV7-2,.,TRBJ1-1,CASSAEGVRGTEAFF,TGTGCCAGCAGCGCAGAAGGGGTCCGTGGCACTGAAGCTTTCTTT
.,TRBV7-3,.,TRBJ2-1,CASSPSGSPLGSYNEQFF,TGTGCCAGCAGCCCATCCGGGTCTCCATTAGGATCCTACAATGAGCAGTTCTTC
many,TRBV29-1,.,TRBJ2-3,CSVEPGAHTDTQYF,TGCAGCGTTGAACCAGGGGCGCACACAGATACGCAGTATTTT
many,TRBV5-1,TRBD1,TRBJ2-1,CASSETGTGYDEQFF,TGCGCCAGCAGTGAAACCGGGACAGGGTACGATGAGCAGTTCTTC
.,TRBV12-3/TRBV12-4,.,TRBJ2-3,CASSLMGGATDTQYF,TGTGCCAGCAGTTTGATGGGGGGGGCCACAGATACGCAGTATTTT
.,TRBV7-2,.,TRBJ2-1,CASSLYIPNDEQFF,TGTGCCAGCAGCTTATACATCCCGAACGATGAGCAGTTCTTC
few,TRBV6-5,TRBD1,TRBJ1-1,CASSYSMAGGPRGAFF,TGTGCCAGCAGTTACTCGATGGCAGGGGGCCCTAGGGGAGCTTTCTTT
many,TRBV29-1,TRBD2,TRBJ2-7,CSAELADSSYEQYF,TGCAGCGCGGAACTAGCGGATAGCTCCTACGAGCAGTACTTC
.,TRBV7-8,.,TRBJ2-1,CASSFTPGDEQFF,TGTGCCAGCAGCTTCACCCCCGGGGATGAGCAGTTCTTC
many,TRBV21-1,.,TRBJ2-1,CASILTTTPPNEQFF,TGTGCCAGCATCTTAACTACGACACCCCCCAATGAGCAGTTCTTC
.,TRBV11-2,TRBD2,TRBJ2-7,CASSRLAASYEQYF,TGTGCCAGCAGCCGACTAGCGGCCTCCTACGAGCAGTACTTC
.,TRBV4-2,.,TRBJ2-7,CASSQPGVHEQYF,TGTGCCAGCAGTCAACCAGGGGTCCACGAGCAGTACTTC
.,TRBV29-1,.,TRBJ2-1,CSVRVQGYEQFF,TGCAGCGTTAGGGTCCAGGGGTATGAGCAGTTCTTC
many,TRBV20-1,TRBD1,TRBJ1-4,CSAIYRGVEKLFF,TGCAGTGCCATATACAGGGGGGTTGAAAAACTGTTTTTT
many,TRBV20-1,.,TRBJ1-3,CSASFQEAAHTIYF,TGCAGTGCTAGTTTCCAGGAAGCCGCGCACACCATATATTTT
many,TRBV15,.,TRBJ2-7,CATSPSRSLLDEQYF,TGTGCCACCAGCCCCAGTCGCAGTTTGTTGGACGAGCAGTACTTC
many,TRBV5-1,.,TRBJ2-5,CASSYRLERAETQYF,TGCGCCAGCAGCTATCGACTAGAAAGGGCTGAGACCCAGTACTTC
.,TRBV7-6,.,TRBJ2-2,CASSLRFRDGELFF,TGTGCCAGCAGCTTAAGATTTAGGGACGGGGAGCTGTTTTTT
many,TRBV12-3/TRBV12-4,TRBD1,TRBJ2-2,CASSQRTGFGTGELFF,TGTGCCAGCAGTCAACGGACAGGGTTTGGCACCGGGGAGCTGTTTTTT
many,TRBV14,TRBD2,TRBJ2-1,CASSQDRAGVTYNEQFF,TGTGCCAGCAGCCAAGATAGGGCGGGAGTGACCTACAATGAGCAGTTCTTC
many,TRBV28,TRBD1,TRBJ1-6,CASSWDRGNSPLHF,TGTGCCAGCAGTTGGGACAGGGGAAATTCACCCCTCCACTTT
many,TRBV5-6,.,TRBJ2-1,CASTTLQSSYNEQFF,TGTGCCAGCACCACACTACAGAGCTCCTACAATGAGCAGTTCTTC
many,TRBV21-1,.,TRBJ1-5,CARLQGTGDNQPQHF,TGTGCCCGCCTCCAGGGGACAGGGGATAATCAGCCCCAGCATTTT
many,TRBV11-2,TRBD2,TRBJ2-2,CASSSPLAGGPGELFF,TGTGCCAGCAGCTCCCCACTAGCGGGGGGTCCCGGGGAGCTGTTTTTT
few,TRBV2,TRBD2,TRBJ2-5,CASSGSGGHQETQYF,TGTGCCAGCAGCGGTAGCGGGGGGCATCAAGAGACCCAGTACTTC
few,TRBV9,.,TRBJ1-4,CASSVAASRPNEKLFF,TGTGCCAGCAGCGTAGCGGCCAGTCGGCCTAATGAAAAACTGTTTTTT
few,TRBV20-1,.,TRBJ1-5,CSAVSIDRSNQPQHF,TGCAGTGCTGTTTCCATAGACAGAAGCAATCAGCCCCAGCATTTT
few,TRBV20-1,TRBD2,TRBJ2-2,CSARDRLAGVGELFF,TGCAGTGCTAGAGATCGGCTAGCGGGGGTCGGGGAGCTGTTTTTT
many,TRBV29-1,TRBD2,TRBJ2-1,CSVGLAGDYNEQFF,TGCAGCGTTGGGTTAGCGGGCGACTACAATGAGCAGTTCTTC
few,TRBV6-1,.,TRBJ1-1,CASREFNTEAFF,TGTGCCAGCAGGGAATTTAACACTGAAGCTTTCTTT
few,TRBV6-5,TRBD1,TRBJ2-1,CASSYLDRENEQFF,TGTGCCAGCAGTTATTTAGACAGGGAGAATGAGCAGTTCTTC
many,TRBV5-1,.,TRBJ2-5,CASSSQPGETQYF,TGCGCCAGCAGCTCGCAACCGGGAGAGACCCAGTACTTC
few,TRBV20-1,TRBD2,TRBJ2-7,CSARRDYPLF,TGCAGTGCTAGACGGGACTACCCACTCTTC
few,TRBV10-2,.,TRBJ2-7,CASSEFLWEATYEQYF,TGCGCCAGCAGTGAGTTTCTCTGGGAGGCCACCTACGAGCAGTACTTC
.,TRBV15,TRBD1,TRBJ2-1,CATSRGTGKSRIEQFF,TGTGCCACCAGCAGAGGGACAGGGAAGAGTAGGATTGAGCAGTTCTTC
many,TRBV6-1,.,TRBJ1-1,CASRKGLDTEAFF,TGTGCCAGCCGGAAAGGACTGGACACTGAAGCTTTCTTT
.,TRBV24-1,.,TRBJ2-7,CATSDGARTGRDEQYF,TGTGCCACCAGTGATGGAGCCAGGACAGGGAGGGACGAGCAGTACTTC
.,TRBV18,.,TRBJ2-7,CASSPDYPSEQYF,TGTGCCAGCTCACCGGACTACCCCAGCGAGCAGTACTTC
many,TRBV7-8,.,TRBJ1-1,CASSPFPTEAFF,TGTGCCAGCAGCCCATTTCCTACTGAAGCTTTCTTT
few,TRBV6-1,.,TRBJ2-1,CASSAEGAIDQRQFF,TGTGCCAGCAGTGCGGAAGGGGCTATAGACCAAAGGCAGTTCTTC
many,TRBV2,TRBD1,TRBJ2-7,CASSAPGTGGRDEQYF,TGTGCCAGCAGCGCACCCGGGACAGGGGGTCGGGACGAGCAGTACTTC
many,TRBV7-2,TRBD2,TRBJ2-1,CASSLEAGVGVNEQFF,TGTGCCAGCAGCTTAGAGGCGGGAGTGGGGGTGAATGAGCAGTTCTTC
.,TRBV5-1,.,TRBJ2-5,CASSRGPYAGSSQETQYF,TGCGCCAGCAGCCGGGGACCTTACGCGGGGTCGTCCCAAGAGACCCAGTACTTC